What follows are 15 T cell receptor beta chains derived from one specimen sequenced in a study of blood T cell repertoires in COVID-19. Assay used: immunoSEQ multiplex PCR; TCRdb lists only in-frame clones, some missing. This repertoire shows about 130,000 clones, 74% found once; its top ten account for approximately 6%. Sequencing was done on a sample of peripheral blood. The source of these receptors is a man aged 80 or over with COVID-19, enrolled during active disease.

The V call is TRBV5-1, the J call TRBJ2-1; 10 nucleotides agree with TRBD1. Germline V lookup: CDR1 SGHRS, CDR2 YFSETQ. The CDR3 has 17 amino acids. V was clipped by 0 bases and J by 4 bases; unmatched bases: 7. CDR3 loop: CASSLGARDRGYNEQFF. In DNA, the CDR3 is TGCGCCAGCAGCTTGGGGGCCCGGGACAGGGGATACAATGAGCAGTTCTTC.

V is TRBV5-1 and J is TRBJ2-1, with 7 bases fitting TRBD1. V shed 4 bases, J shed 5 bases, and the junction held 3 bases outside the gene matches. Germline lookup yields CDR1 SGHRS and CDR2 YFSETQ. There are 13 residues in the CDR3. The CDR3 DNA is TGCGCCAGCAGCCCGGGACAGAACAATGAGCAGTTCTTC. Protein product: CASSPGQNNEQFF.

The sample holds a few counts of this clone. The V and J genes are TRBV2 and TRBJ2-7; the match to TRBD1 covers 9 bases. The CDR3 is 15 residues long. Germline-derived CDR1 and CDR2 are SNHLY and FYNNEI. The trim removed 5 bases at V and 2 bases at J, leaving 7 bases unmatched. CDR3 protein: CASSPGDRVPYEQYF. The DNA for the CDR3 is TGTGCCAGCAGTCCCGGGGACAGGGTACCCTACGAGCAGTACTTC.

This clone was seen more than once but under ten times. The chain joins TRBV5-4 to TRBJ1-4; the match to TRBD1 covers 11 bases. The CDR3 loop spans 15 amino acids. Germline V lookup: CDR1 SGHNT, CDR2 YYREEE (reference sequence). Trimming cost V 5 bases and J 3 bases; bases outside gene matches: 3. The DNA of the CDR3 is TGTGCCAGCAGGGACAGGGGGCGACCTAATGAAAAACTGTTTTTT. It codes for CASRDRGRPNEKLFF.

The genes are TRBV10-2 and TRBJ1-1; unclear D gene. Germline V gives CDR1 WSHSY, CDR2 SAAADI. The CDR3 covers 13 residues. V was pared by 6 bases and J by 3 bases, with 11 bases between. The CDR3, as DNA: TGCGCCAGCAGCCTTCTCCGAGACACTGAAGCTTTCTTT. This codes for CASSLLRDTEAFF.

Only a few counts were recorded for this clone. The genes are TRBV30 and TRBJ2-2; D unresolved. Per the germline V gene, CDR1 is GTSNPN and CDR2 is SVGIG (reference sequence). This CDR3 is 13 amino acids long. Trimming cost V 0 bases and J 4 bases, with 6 bases left between them. CDR3 loop: CAWSVELTGELFF. DNA of the CDR3: TGTGCCTGGAGTGTTGAGCTCACCGGGGAGCTGTTTTTT.

The J gene is TRBJ2-3, the V gene TRBV9; D is uncertain. V lost 3 bases to trimming and J lost 1 base, with 9 bases between them. This CDR3 is built from 14 residues. Per germline, CDR1 SGDLS and CDR2 YYNGEE. CDR3 DNA: TGTGCCAGCAGCGCACCTTCGGGCACAGATACGCAGTATTTT. Its protein product is CASSAPSGTDTQYF.

This chain uses TRBV19 with TRBJ2-5; 8 bases match TRBD1. V lost 4 bases and J lost 1; bases outside the gene matches: 5. Per germline, CDR1 LNHDA and CDR2 SQIVND (reference sequence). This CDR3 spans 15 amino acids. The CDR3 reads CASSREGQGQETQYF. The CDR3 nucleotides read TGTGCCAGTAGTAGAGAAGGACAGGGCCAAGAGACCCAGTACTTC.

This clone was observed a single time. CDR3 coding DNA: TGTGCCAGCAGTTTTCTCCAGGGAGGGGTATACGAGCAGTACTTC. Protein sequence: CASSFLQGGVYEQYF. The chain uses TRBV28 and TRBJ2-7; 7 positions agree with TRBD2. The CDR3 is 15 amino acids. Trimming removed 3 bases from V and 4 bases from J; junction bases left unmatched: 9. CDR1 and CDR2 (germline): MDHEN, SYDVKM.

V gene TRBV9 combines with J gene TRBJ2-1; 14 bases are shared with TRBD2. V lost 0 bases and J lost 9; bases outside the gene matches: 5. In germline, CDR1 is SGDLS, CDR2 YYNGEE. The CDR3 is made up of 16 amino acids. The CDR3, as DNA: TGTGCCAGCAGCGTAGGAGGGACTAGCGGGAGCGGTGAGCAGTTCTTC. Translation: CASSVGGTSGSGEQFF.

CDR3 sequence reads: CASSQDGSEREQFF. The CDR3 DNA follows: TGCGCCAGCAGCCAGGATGGGAGTGAGCGTGAGCAGTTCTTC. The chain links TRBV4-3 to TRBJ2-1, with D perhaps matching TRBD2 (5 bases). Germline V gives CDR1 LGHNA, CDR2 YSLEER. V lost 3 bases and J lost 9, with 15 bases in between. CDR3 size: 14 residues.

The genes are TRBV9 and TRBJ1-3, with unresolved D. The CDR3 has 14 amino acids. Trimming removed 4 bases from V and 0 bases from J, with 8 bases in between. Germline CDR1 reads SGDLS; CDR2 reads YYNGEE. The CDR3 nucleotides read TGTGCCAGCAGCTTAAAATCCTCTGGAAACACCATATATTTT. Translated: CASSLKSSGNTIYF.

V and J are TRBV11-1 and TRBJ2-1; D remains unclear. Trimming took 3 bases from V and 0 from J, leaving 9 bases between them. In germline, CDR1 is SGHAT, CDR2 FQDESV (reference sequence). The CDR3 sequence is 15 residues long. DNA of the CDR3: TGTGCCAGCAGCTTGTCGCGATTCTCCTACAATGAGCAGTTCTTC. This translates into CASSLSRFSYNEQFF.

The chain uses TRBV20-1 and TRBJ2-5, with a tentative D call TRBD2 (6 bases). There are 12 residues in the CDR3. V was cut by 3 bases and J by 7 bases, with 12 bases left in between. Looked up from germline, CDR1 is DFQATT and CDR2 is SNEGSKA (reference sequence). The CDR3 DNA sequence: TGCAGTGCTAGTTCGGAGGGGAGGACCCAGTACTTC. Residues: CSASSEGRTQYF.

This clone was picked up many times. CDR3 coding DNA: TGTGCCAGCAGACGCCGACTAGCGGGAGTTTTAGGGCAGTTCTTC. Encoded protein: CASRRRLAGVLGQFF. This chain connects TRBV6-5 to TRBJ2-1, with 12 nucleotides matching TRBD2. Germline CDR1 is MNHEY and CDR2 is SVGAGI. The trim removed 6 bases at V and 12 bases at J, leaving 12 bases unmatched. The CDR3 runs to 15 residues.